These 9 T cell receptor beta chains came from one sample sequenced in a study of PD-1 blockade in classical Hodgkin lymphoma. The table came from immunoSEQ multiplex PCR; TCRdb's copy has only in-frame clones and leaves some out. The sample carries about 110,000 clones, roughly nine tenths recorded once. Every one of the patients relapsed after autologous stem cell transplantation (brentuximab vedotin exposure was variable). This specimen consisted of peripheral blood mononuclear cells (PBMCs), obtained before the second cycle of nivolumab. These receptors were obtained from a human donor with classical Hodgkin lymphoma.

J is TRBJ1-1 and V is TRBV6-6; the D gene is possibly TRBD1 (6 bases). The V and J ends lost 5 bases and 5 bases respectively, with 9 bases between them. The germline V gene encodes CDR1 MNHNY and CDR2 SVGAGI (reference sequence). The CDR3 length is 12 residues. The chain's CDR3 is CASSRTATEAFF. CDR3 nucleotide sequence: TGTGCCAGCAGTAGGACAGCTACTGAAGCTTTCTTT.

The genes are TRBV5-8 and TRBJ1-3; perhaps TRBD1 as D (5 bases). Trimming removed 6 bases at V and 0 bases at J, with 28 bases between. The CDR3 totals 20 residues. Germline V gene data show CDR1 as SGHTS and CDR2 as YDEGEE. The DNA for the CDR3 is TGTGCCAGCACCGAAACCCCCGGGACTGACTCGTCACTCTCTGGAAACACCATATATTTT. This translates into CASTETPGTDSSLSGNTIYF.

The chain joins TRBV2 to TRBJ2-2; 10 bases are shared with TRBD2. Germline assignment: CDR1 SNHLY and CDR2 FYNNEI. The CDR3 has 16 residues. V trimming: 4 bases; J trimming: 4 bases; junction bases outside the gene matches: 6. The CDR3 region is CASSALAGVGTGELFF. The CDR3 nucleotides are TGTGCCAGCAGTGCCCTAGCGGGAGTTGGCACCGGGGAGCTGTTTTTT.

The table lists this clone with a few counts. The chain uses TRBV5-8 and TRBJ2-1, with D unclear. The CDR3 is 12 amino acids. V was pared by 5 bases and J by 6 bases, with 9 bases between. Germline loops: CDR1 SGHTS, CDR2 YDEGEE. The CDR3 protein is CASRRPFNEQFF. In nucleotides, the CDR3 is TGTGCCAGCAGACGCCCGTTCAATGAGCAGTTCTTC.

This clone was counted a single time. The chain has TRBV5-1 and TRBJ1-1; tentatively, D is TRBD1 (5 bases). The V end lost 0 bases, the J end lost 3 bases, and 18 bases lay between the germline ends. From germline, CDR1 is SGHRS and CDR2 YFSETQ. This CDR3 is built from 17 residues. CDR3 region: CASSLGSGKGADTEAFF. The CDR3, as DNA: TGCGCCAGCAGCTTGGGGTCCGGGAAAGGGGCCGACACTGAAGCTTTCTTT.

V usage is TRBV5-1 and J usage is TRBJ2-5; 8 bases align to TRBD2. V lost 4 bases and J lost 5; bases outside the gene matches: 13. Looked up from germline, CDR1 is SGHRS and CDR2 is YFSETQ. This CDR3 contains 16 residues. The CDR3 here is CASSPQLAALGETQYF. CDR3 nucleotides: TGCGCCAGCAGCCCGCAACTAGCGGCCCTCGGGGAGACCCAGTACTTC.

V and J are TRBV27 and TRBJ2-7; the D is unclear. V was cut by 3 bases and J by 1 base, with 7 bases left in between. Germline V gene sequence: CDR1 MNHEY, CDR2 SMNVEV (reference sequence). The CDR3 spans 13 residues. The CDR3 region has the DNA TGTGCCAGCAGTTTTTGGGGTTCCTACGAGCAGTACTTC. Amino acid sequence: CASSFWGSYEQYF.

This chain uses TRBV6-1 with TRBJ1-5, with D unclear. The germline V and J ends were trimmed by 2 bases and 1 base, with 9 bases remaining between them. This CDR3 has 15 amino acids. CDR1 MNHNS and CDR2 SASEGT come from the germline V gene. The CDR3 here is CASSEYVYSNQPQHF. DNA for the CDR3: TGTGCCAGCAGTGAATATGTATACAGCAATCAGCCCCAGCATTTT.

The rearrangement links TRBV5-5 to TRBJ1-5; 9 bases are a match to TRBD1. This CDR3 spans 14 amino acids. Trimming removed 4 bases from V and 5 bases from J; junction bases left unmatched: 4. Germline CDR1 and CDR2: SGHKS and YYEKEE (reference sequence). CDR3 residues: CASSLRTGDQPQHF. Here the CDR3 DNA reads TGTGCCAGCAGCCTAAGGACAGGGGATCAGCCCCAGCATTTT.